A selection of T cell receptor beta chains follows, all from one sample in a study of blood T cell repertoires in COVID-19. Assay: immunoSEQ multiplex PCR; the TCRdb copy retains only in-frame clones and omits some. This table holds 150,000 to 200,000 clones, 87% found once. Material for sequencing was peripheral blood. Receptor source: a woman aged 70-85 years with COVID-19, enrolled during active disease. Both conserved end residues are part of each CDR3.

TRBV28 CASSLYPDSPGNTIYF
TRBV6-1 CASSEWDRSSYEQYF
TRBV9 CASSVGTSNEKLFF
TRBV11-3 CASSLGRDNSPLHF
TRBV6-5 CASSGTRKGGTEAFF
TRBV7-6 CASTTLQGAKYEQYF
TRBV28 CASSDWTSGGYEQYF
TRBV5-4 CASSPQGSNEKLFF
TRBV2 CASSRDSPTDTQYF
TRBV10-3 CAISGTGPGGYTF
TRBV10-3 CAIGTQDSNQPQHF
TRBV5-5 CASSLDWGQGNTEAFF
TRBV30 CAWSDRGAEAFF
TRBV28 CASTPTGQGAGDTQYF
TRBV11-2 CASSFYGGLNNSPLHF
TRBV7-9 CASSIPGQRANYGYTF
TRBV30 CAGRGISREKLFF
TRBV30 CAWSTRGSRDSPLHF
TRBV7-2 CASSLDLYGYTF
TRBV19 CASSRLEVYNEQFF
TRBV30 CAWQGQGYTEAFF
TRBV7-6 CASSREQGILYEQYF
TRBV28 CASSLNREQYF
TRBV27 CASRALERTETQYF
TRBV24-1 CATAGRGEDTQYF
TRBV6-5 CASRARGLMNTEAFF
TRBV15 CATSSDLRASNEKLFF
TRBV28 CASSSPVALRSEQYF
TRBV28 CASSTTWRGGTDTQYF
TRBV7-2 CASTRLASIQETQYF
TRBV13 CASSSLTTSGANNEQFF
TRBV7-2 CASSLQQGSYEQYF
TRBV29-1 CSVGGGINQPQHF
TRBV11-2 CASSARIPAYEQYF
TRBV7-9 CASSSEAGAYEQYF
TRBV5-1 CASSPEGGYNSPLHF
TRBV3-1/TRBV3-2 CASSQGDRGLRGYTF
TRBV6-1 CASSEALLGLGNTIYF
TRBV10-2 CASSERDRGFYEQYF
TRBV4-1 CASSQDRGRVGEQYF
TRBV19 CASSIVGYGYTF
TRBV4-2 CASSQEGPGQVENIQYF
TRBV5-5 CASSFEISSYEQYF
TRBV11-2 CVSSSGQVYGYTF
TRBV9 CASSDGLAADTQYF
TRBV3-1/TRBV3-2 CASSRTSGGRSSYEQYF
TRBV15 CATSSFQGNTEAFF
TRBV27 CASSPGQGASYNSPLHF
TRBV6-5 CASKVHGDYNEQFF
TRBV6-5 CASSYGQGRETQYF
TRBV28 CASSFVSGRGYTF
TRBV19 CASSAAGGQGTYNEQFF
TRBV5-4 CASSLGGGASDTQYF
TRBV2 CASRLLDRPIRQETQYF
TRBV19 CASSPSTGGYEQYF
TRBV13 CASSLSPGTGGTEAFF
TRBV30 CAWSLRVGGNQPQHF
TRBV27 CASSPRLAGVTVNEQFF
TRBV30 CAWDRLDNEKLFF
TRBV7-9 CASSRSRDRTSGNTIYF